A selection of T cell receptor beta chains follows, all from one sample in a study of T cell repertoires in cytomegalovirus infection. No antigen has been identified for these receptors. TCRdb independently ran MiXCR on the reads; one entry per CDR3 protein. Altogether some 480,000 distinct CDR3 sequences are present, 30% to 40% being singletons, with the ten largest covering 17%. This specimen was cultured PBMCs, taken from culture after CMV antigen stimulation. The receptors were sampled from a human donor in good health (CMV status not recorded). Some clones in this sample may be carry-over from other donors' samples. CDR3s include the opening cysteine and the closing phenylalanine or tryptophan. Each record gives: V gene, clone size, D gene, CDR3 protein. A D gene is named only where the DNA matches it firmly. The listing skips clone size in some rows; elsewhere it reads once, few, many or a size class.

TRBV7-2	.	.	CASSSPGRTYGYTF
TRBV12-3/TRBV12-4	few	.	CASTPGGGVNEKLFF
TRBV5-5	.	.	CASSFGGKVDTQYF
TRBV6-2/TRBV6-3	.	.	CASSDGGHNQPQHF
TRBV2	.	TRBD1	CASSERASGQGAQPQHF
TRBV7-8	.	.	CASSLEGRFGTAGYTF
TRBV10-2	.	TRBD1	CASSSGTGVYF
TRBV14	few	.	CASSQPQTVAYEQFF
TRBV12-3/TRBV12-4	few	TRBD1	CASLQSTGGFEGYTF
TRBV28	.	.	CASSSPGSTDTQHF
TRBV28	many	.	CASSPGQHGYTF
TRBV4-3	.	.	CASSQDIQGGRETQYF
TRBV6-6	.	.	CASSPGAEKLFF
TRBV27	.	.	CASTSGSDGLQPQHF
TRBV19	.	.	CASSKESTVRGYTF
TRBV5-4	.	.	CASSSEPLMNTEAFF
TRBV7-2	many	.	CASSLALRGGSAEAFF
TRBV7-2	few	TRBD1	CASRSEGQGFDGYTF
TRBV7-9	few	.	CASSLGITSTDTQYF
TRBV28	.	TRBD1	CASSLIRGQSQNIQYF
TRBV28	.	.	CASSSPSDTQYF
TRBV5-1	.	.	CASSLRNNEAFF
TRBV7-2	many	.	CASSLSGGYEQYF
TRBV7-8	many	TRBD2	CASSLGTSGVTYEQYF
TRBV28	few	TRBD1	CAITGTGSSPLHF
TRBV7-2	few	.	CASSPRGPEAFF
TRBV7-2	many	.	CASSGPRERPDTQYF
TRBV4-3	few	.	CASSPNRPDTQYF
TRBV4-3	.	TRBD2	CASSQEGREGRPYEQYF
TRBV12-3/TRBV12-4	.	.	CASSYIRGNGYTF
TRBV7-2	few	.	CASSLERVSGNTIYF